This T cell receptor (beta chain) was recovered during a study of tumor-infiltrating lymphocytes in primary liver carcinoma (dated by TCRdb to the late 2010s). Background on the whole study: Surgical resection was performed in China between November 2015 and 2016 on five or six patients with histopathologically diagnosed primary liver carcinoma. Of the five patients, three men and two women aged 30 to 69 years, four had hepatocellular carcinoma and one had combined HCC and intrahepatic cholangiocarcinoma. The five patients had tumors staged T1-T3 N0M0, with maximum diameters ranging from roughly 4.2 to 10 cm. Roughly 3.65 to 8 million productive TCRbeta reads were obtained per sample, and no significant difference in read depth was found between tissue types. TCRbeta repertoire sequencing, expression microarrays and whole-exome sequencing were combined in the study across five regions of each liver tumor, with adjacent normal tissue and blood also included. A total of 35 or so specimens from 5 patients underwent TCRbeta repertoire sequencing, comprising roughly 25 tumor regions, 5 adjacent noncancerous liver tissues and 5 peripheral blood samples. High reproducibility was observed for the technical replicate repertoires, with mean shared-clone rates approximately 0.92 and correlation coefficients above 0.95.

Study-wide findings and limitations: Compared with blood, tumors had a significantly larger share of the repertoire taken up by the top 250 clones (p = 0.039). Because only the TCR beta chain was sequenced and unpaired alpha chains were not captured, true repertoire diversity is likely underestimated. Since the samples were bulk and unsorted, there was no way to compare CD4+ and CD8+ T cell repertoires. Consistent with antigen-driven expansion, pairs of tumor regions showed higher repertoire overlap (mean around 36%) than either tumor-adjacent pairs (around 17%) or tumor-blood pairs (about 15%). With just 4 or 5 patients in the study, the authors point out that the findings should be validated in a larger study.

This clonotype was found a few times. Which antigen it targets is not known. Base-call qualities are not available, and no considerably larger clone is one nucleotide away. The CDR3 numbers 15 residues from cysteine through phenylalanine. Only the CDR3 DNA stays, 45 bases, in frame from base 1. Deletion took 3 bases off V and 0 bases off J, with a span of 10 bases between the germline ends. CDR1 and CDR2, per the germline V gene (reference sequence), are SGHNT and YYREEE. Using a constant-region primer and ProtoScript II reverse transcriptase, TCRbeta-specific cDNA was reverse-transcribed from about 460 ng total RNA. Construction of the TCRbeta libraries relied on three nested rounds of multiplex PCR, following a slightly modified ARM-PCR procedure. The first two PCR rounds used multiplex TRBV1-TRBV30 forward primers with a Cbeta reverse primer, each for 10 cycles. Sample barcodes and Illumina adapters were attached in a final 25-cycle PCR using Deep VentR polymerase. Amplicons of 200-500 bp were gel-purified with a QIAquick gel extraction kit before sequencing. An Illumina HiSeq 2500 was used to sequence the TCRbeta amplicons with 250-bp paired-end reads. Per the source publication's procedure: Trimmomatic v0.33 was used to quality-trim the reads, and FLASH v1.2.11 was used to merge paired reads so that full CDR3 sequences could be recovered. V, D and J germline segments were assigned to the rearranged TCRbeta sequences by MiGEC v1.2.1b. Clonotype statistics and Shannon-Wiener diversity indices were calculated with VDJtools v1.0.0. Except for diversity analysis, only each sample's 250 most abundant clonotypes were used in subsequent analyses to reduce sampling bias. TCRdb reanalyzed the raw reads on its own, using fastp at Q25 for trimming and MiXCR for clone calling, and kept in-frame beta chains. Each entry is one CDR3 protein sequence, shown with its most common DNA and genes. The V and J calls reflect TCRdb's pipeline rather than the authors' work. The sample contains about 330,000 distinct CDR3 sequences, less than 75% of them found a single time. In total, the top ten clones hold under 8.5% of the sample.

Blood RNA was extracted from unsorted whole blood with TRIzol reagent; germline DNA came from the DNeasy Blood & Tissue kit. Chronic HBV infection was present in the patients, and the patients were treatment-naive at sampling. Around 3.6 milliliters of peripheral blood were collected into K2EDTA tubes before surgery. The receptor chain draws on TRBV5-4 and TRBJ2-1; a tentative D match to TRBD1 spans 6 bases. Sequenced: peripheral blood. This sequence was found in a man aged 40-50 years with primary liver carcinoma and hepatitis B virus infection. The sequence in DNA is TGTGCCAGCAGCTACCGGGACACCTCCTACAATGAGCAGTTCTTC. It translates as CASSYRDTSYNEQFF.